Shown below are 30 T cell receptor beta chains from a single sample sequenced in a study of blood T cell repertoires in COVID-19. Sequenced by immunoSEQ multiplex PCR; TCRdb stores in-frame clones only, minus some. The sample has over 55,000 clones, over 70% seen once. Sequenced: peripheral blood. The receptors derive from a man aged 50 to 59 with active COVID-19.

The chain has TRBV28 and TRBJ2-7, with 8 positions matching TRBD1. The CDR3 loop spans 14 amino acids. In germline, CDR1 is MDHEN, CDR2 SYDVKM. V lost 5 bases and J lost 5; bases outside the gene matches: 8. The CDR3 DNA reads as TGTGCCAGCAGTCCCATAGGACAGGGCCACGAGCAGTACTTC. Translating gives CASSPIGQGHEQYF.

The chain carries TRBV7-6 and TRBJ1-4; 10 nucleotides agree with TRBD1. Germline V gene lookup returns CDR1 SGHVS and CDR2 FNYEAQ. Trimming at V came to 5 bases and at J to 8 bases, leaving 11 bases not matched to a gene. The length of the CDR3 is 16 residues. The CDR3 nucleotides are TGTGCCAGCAGCCTTGGACAGGGGGGAAGGGGGGAAAAACTGTTTTTT. Its protein is CASSLGQGGRGEKLFF.

The V gene is TRBV28, the J gene TRBJ2-3; D is possibly TRBD2 (6 bases). V was shortened by 4 bases and J by 3 bases, with 14 bases between the two germline ends. The CDR3 consists of 15 residues. Germline loops: CDR1 MDHEN, CDR2 SYDVKM. CDR3 protein: CASSSPPGLTDTQYF. CDR3 DNA sequence: TGTGCCAGCAGTTCCCCGCCGGGACTGACAGATACGCAGTATTTT.

The gene calls are TRBV7-9 and TRBJ1-5; D is undetermined. CDR3 length equals 16 residues. Germline assignment: CDR1 SEHNR and CDR2 FQNEAQ (reference sequence). The V end was cut by 1 base, the J end by 2 bases, with 12 bases between. The CDR3 reads CASSLVSPGGNQPQHF. CDR3 DNA sequence: TGTGCCAGCAGCTTAGTAAGTCCCGGGGGCAATCAGCCCCAGCATTTT.

The rearrangement joins TRBV19 to TRBJ1-3; unclear D gene. Deletions cut 8 bases from V and 9 bases from J, with 11 bases between. This CDR3 is built from 11 residues. The germline V gene encodes CDR1 LNHDA and CDR2 SQIVND (reference sequence). Here the CDR3 reads CASSGPGTIYF. The CDR3 DNA sequence: TGTGCCAGTTCTGGGCCCGGCACCATATATTTT.

This sequence joins TRBV5-6 and TRBJ2-7; D is uncertain. Per germline, CDR1 SGHDT and CDR2 YYEEEE. V lost 4 bases to trimming and J lost 3 bases, with 14 bases between them. This CDR3 is 14 amino acids long. The CDR3 region has the DNA TGTGCCAGCAGCAGAAGAGGCGGAGACTACGAGCAGTACTTC. Protein product: CASSRRGGDYEQYF.

The genes are TRBV5-4 and TRBJ2-1, with 13 bases identical to TRBD2. With V trimmed by 2 bases and J by 0 bases, 8 bases remained unmatched. From germline, CDR1 is SGHNT and CDR2 YYREEE (reference sequence). The length of the CDR3 is 19 residues. The CDR3 reads CASSFEGLAGASSYNEQFF. In DNA form, the CDR3 reads TGTGCCAGCAGCTTCGAAGGACTAGCGGGGGCGAGCTCCTACAATGAGCAGTTCTTC.

V usage is TRBV24-1 and J usage is TRBJ2-1; TRBD2 matches 10 bases. This CDR3 has 16 amino acids. Trimming cost V 3 bases and J 8 bases; bases outside gene matches: 9. Germline V gives CDR1 KGHDR, CDR2 SFDVKD. For the CDR3, the DNA is TGTGCCACCAGTGATAACCTAGCGGGAGAGTTTGATGAGCAGTTCTTC. This gives the protein CATSDNLAGEFDEQFF.

This sequence joins TRBV9 and TRBJ2-1; 8 bases fit TRBD2. The CDR3 extends over 14 amino acids. With 0 bases clipped from V and 10 bases from J, the junction kept 6 bases outside the gene matches. Germline V gene lookup returns CDR1 SGDLS and CDR2 YYNGEE. CDR3 loop: CASSVAGGPGEQFF. CDR3 DNA: TGTGCCAGCAGCGTAGCGGGGGGGCCGGGGGAGCAGTTCTTC.

The chain links TRBV15 to TRBJ1-5; 11 bases are shared with TRBD1. CDR3 size: 15 residues. J gave up 6 bases and V 5 bases, and 6 bases lay outside the gene matches. From germline, CDR1 is LNHNV and CDR2 YYDKDF (reference sequence). The CDR3 coding sequence is TGTGCCACCAGCGAGGACAGGGGGCAAATTCAGCCCCAGCATTTT. Encoded protein: CATSEDRGQIQPQHF.

The genes are TRBV28 and TRBJ2-1; 11 positions agree with TRBD2. CDR1 and CDR2 (germline): MDHEN, SYDVKM. The CDR3 is made up of 16 amino acids. V dropped 5 bases and J dropped 0; count of bases not matched to a gene: 3. The CDR3 DNA reads as TGTGCCAGCAGTCCTGGACTAGCGGGCTCCTACAATGAGCAGTTCTTC. This codes for CASSPGLAGSYNEQFF. The variable domain in full, completed from reference TRBV28 and TRBJ2-1, reads DVKVTQSSRYLVKRTGEKVFLECVQDMDHENMFWYRQDPGLGLRLIYFSYDVKMKEKGDIPEGYSVSREKKERFSLILESASTNQTSMYLCASSPGLAGSYNEQFFGPGTRLTVL.

The V gene is TRBV5-1, the J gene TRBJ2-6; D unresolved. V was pared by 4 bases and J by 0 bases, with 8 bases between. This CDR3 region has 15 residues. Germline V CDR1 and CDR2: SGHRS, YFSETQ. The CDR3 loop is CASSLPVSGANVLTF. For the CDR3, the DNA is TGCGCCAGCAGCCTACCGGTCTCTGGGGCCAACGTCCTGACTTTC.

This clone was found once. The rearrangement uses TRBV28 and TRBJ1-4; no clear D. Deletions cut 5 bases from V and 7 bases from J, with 23 bases between. The V gene's germline CDR1 is MDHEN and CDR2 SYDVKM. The CDR3 is 17 amino acids. The CDR3 protein is CASSTSPDGEVFEKLFF. CDR3 DNA: TGTGCCAGCAGTACATCGCCAGATGGGGAGGTTTTTGAAAAACTGTTTTTT.

The chain is built from TRBV24-1 and TRBJ2-2, with TRBD1 matching 7 bases. The germline CDR1 and CDR2 sequences are KGHDR and SFDVKD. The J segment lost 4 bases and the V segment lost 1 base, leaving 5 bases of the junction unmatched. The CDR3 is 16 residues long. The CDR3 protein is CATSDLGGAVTGELFF. The CDR3, as DNA: TGTGCCACCAGTGATTTAGGGGGCGCGGTCACCGGGGAGCTGTTTTTT.

The rearrangement uses TRBV11-2 and TRBJ2-7, with 8 bases aligning to TRBD1. The CDR3 has 14 amino acids. The V gene end was trimmed by 8 bases and the J gene end by 3 bases; junction bases not matched to a gene: 9. Germline loops: CDR1 SGHAT, CDR2 FQNNGV. Written as DNA, the CDR3 is TGTGCCAGCGCCAGGCAGGGGGCAATCTACGAGCAGTACTTC. This sequence encodes CASARQGAIYEQYF.

This clone has just one count. V gene TRBV28 combines with J gene TRBJ2-2, with 13 bases fitting TRBD2. The CDR3 runs to 15 residues. Germline trimming cut 5 bases from V and 7 bases from J; bases unmatched to any gene: 4. Looked up from germline, CDR1 is MDHEN and CDR2 is SYDVKM. DNA for the CDR3: TGTGCCAGCAGTACTAGCGGGGGGGCCGTCGGGGAGCTGTTTTTT. This encodes CASSTSGGAVGELFF.

V is TRBV7-9 and J is TRBJ1-3; weak D call: TRBD1 (6 bases). Trimming shortened V by 5 bases and J by 0 bases, and 23 bases separated the two germline ends. This CDR3 has 19 residues. Looked up from germline, CDR1 is SEHNR and CDR2 is FQNEAQ (reference sequence). CDR3 coding DNA: TGTGCCAGCAGCCTTAAGGGGGATTTTGGGAGAAGCTCTGGAAACACCATATATTTT. Its protein product is CASSLKGDFGRSSGNTIYF. Looking up the rest from reference TRBV7-9 and TRBJ1-3 gives the full variable domain: DTGVSQNPRHKITKRGQNVTFRCDPISEHNRLYWYRQTLGQGPEFLTYFQNEAQLEKSRLLSDRFSAERPKGSFSTLEIQRTEQGDSAMYLCASSLKGDFGRSSGNTIYFGEGSWLTVV.

This sequence joins TRBV12-3 or TRBV12-4 and TRBJ2-1; D remains ambiguous. Trimming removed 0 bases from V and 8 bases from J, with 8 bases in between. The CDR3 has 13 amino acids. CDR3 protein: CASSLARPHEQFF. The CDR3, as DNA: TGTGCCAGCAGTTTAGCGCGGCCACATGAGCAGTTCTTC.

The chain uses TRBV19 and TRBJ1-1; D uncertain. Germline-derived CDR1 and CDR2 are LNHDA and SQIVND (reference sequence). CDR3 size: 15 residues. Trimming cost V 1 base and J 5 bases, with 14 bases left between them. The CDR3 DNA follows: TGTGCCAGTAGTATAGTCCCAGCTTCGGGAACTGAAGCTTTCTTT. Its protein is CASSIVPASGTEAFF.

In its sample, this clone was seen once. The chain recombines TRBV18 with TRBJ2-7; TRBD2 matches 11 bases. Germline V gives CDR1 KGHSH, CDR2 LQKENI. The CDR3 is made up of 15 amino acids. Trimming took 0 bases from V and 6 from J; bases not matched to a gene: 4. The CDR3 DNA reads as TGTGCCAGCTCACCACCGGGACTAGCGGACAGCGAGCAGTACTTC. Its translation: CASSPPGLADSEQYF.

The rearrangement joins TRBV9 to TRBJ2-5, with D possibly matching TRBD2 (5 bases). V was pared by 0 bases and J by 5 bases, with 14 bases between. Per germline, CDR1 SGDLS and CDR2 YYNGEE. CDR3 length: 15 amino acids. CDR3 DNA: TGTGCCAGCAGCGTAGGGGGAACCCGAGGGGAGACCCAGTACTTC. Translating gives CASSVGGTRGETQYF.

The rearrangement links TRBV18 to TRBJ2-7, with 10 bases lining up with TRBD2. Germline loops: CDR1 KGHSH, CDR2 LQKENI. Germline trimming cut 1 base from V and 4 bases from J; bases unmatched to any gene: 10. There are 17 residues in the CDR3. For the CDR3, the DNA is TGTGCCAGCTCACCACGCACTCCACTAGCGGGATTATACGAGCAGTACTTC. Translating gives CASSPRTPLAGLYEQYF.

Here the CDR3 reads CASSLNQGRETQYF. The DNA of the CDR3 is TGTGCCAGCAGCTTAAATCAGGGTCGGGAGACCCAGTACTTC. The rearrangement joins TRBV7-9 to TRBJ2-5; perhaps TRBD1 as D (5 bases). Germline values: CDR1 SEHNR, CDR2 FQNEAQ (reference sequence). Trimming shortened V by 2 bases and J by 5 bases, and 12 bases separated the two germline ends. The CDR3 is made up of 14 amino acids.

The DNA of the CDR3 is TGTGCCAGCAGTCCGCGACAGGGAATATCCTACGAGCAGTACTTC. This sequence encodes CASSPRQGISYEQYF. The V call is TRBV27, the J call TRBJ2-7; TRBD1 aligns across 7 bases. V lost 5 bases, J lost 1 base, and 8 bases stayed unmatched. Germline CDR1 MNHEY, CDR2 SMNVEV (reference sequence). The CDR3 has 15 residues.

The gene calls are TRBV10-3 and TRBJ2-2, with 11 bases aligning to TRBD2. Germline CDR1 reads ENHRY; CDR2 reads SYGVKD. The CDR3 consists of 22 residues. V lost 0 bases and J lost 1; bases outside the gene matches: 16. DNA for the CDR3: TGTGCCATCAGTGAGTCGTTTTTCAAGGTAGCGGGAGGGCCTGAGAACACCGGGGAGCTGTTTTTT. Protein: CAISESFFKVAGGPENTGELFF.

The chain is built from TRBV21-1 and TRBJ2-4; whether TRBD2, the table's D call, matches the DNA was not checked. TRBV21-1 is tagged as a pseudogene. The CDR3 runs 15 residues. CDR3 in amino acids: CASSALGRLKNIQYF. CDR3 DNA: TGTGCCAGCAGTGCCCTCGGGAGGCTTAAAAACATTCAGTACTTC.

The V and J genes are TRBV6-6 and TRBJ2-7; tentatively, D is TRBD1 (5 bases). The V and J ends lost 5 bases and 6 bases respectively, with 20 bases between them. Germline CDR1 MNHNY, CDR2 SVGAGI (reference sequence). CDR3 length equals 15 residues. The CDR3 DNA sequence: TGTGCCAGCAGTGCCATTCAGGGTGGCCCCTCCGAGCAGTACTTC. Its translation: CASSAIQGGPSEQYF.

This chain joins TRBV28 and TRBJ1-6, with TRBD1 matching over 7 bases. The CDR3 extends over 14 amino acids. The germline gives CDR1 MDHEN, CDR2 SYDVKM. J gave up 5 bases and V 5 bases, and 3 bases lay outside the gene matches. The CDR3 loop is CASSPTGHNSPLHF. The CDR3 DNA follows: TGTGCCAGCAGTCCGACAGGGCATAATTCACCCCTCCACTTT.

In its sample, this clone was seen once. V gene TRBV27 combines with J gene TRBJ1-2; no firm D call. This CDR3 region has 13 residues. The ends were cut back, 6 bases at V and 2 bases at J, with 10 bases in the middle. CDR1 and CDR2 (germline): MNHEY, SMNVEV (reference sequence). The CDR3 sequence: CASRQRENYGYTF. DNA for the CDR3: TGTGCCAGCAGACAGAGGGAGAACTATGGCTACACCTTC.

The chain is built from TRBV4-1 and TRBJ2-2, with 9 nucleotides matching TRBD2. After removal of 4 bases from V and 7 bases from J, the junction contained 16 bases not matched to a gene. CDR3 size: 18 residues. Germline V lookup: CDR1 MGHRA, CDR2 YSYEKL. CDR3 protein: CASSRLDWAGGPNGELFF. CDR3 in DNA: TGCGCCAGCAGCCGCCTAGACTGGGCGGGAGGGCCTAACGGGGAGCTGTTTTTT.